The 23 T cell receptor beta chains given below trace back to one sample, sequenced in a study of blood T cell repertoires in COVID-19. Data came from immunoSEQ multiplex PCR; TCRdb stores just in-frame clones and leaves some out. The table includes approximately 350,000 clones, about 87% detected once. Sequenced material: peripheral blood. Receptors were obtained from a woman between 50 and 59 years old with COVID-19, enrolled during active disease.

The chain uses TRBV29-1 and TRBJ1-4; the D gene is possibly TRBD1 (5 bases). The CDR3 is made up of 13 amino acids. Germline lookup yields CDR1 SQVTM and CDR2 ANQGSEA. Trimming left V 5 bases short and J 4 bases short, with 11 bases between. CDR3 loop: CSVLTALNEKLFF. For the CDR3, the DNA is TGCAGCGTTTTGACAGCACTTAATGAAAAACTGTTTTTT.

This sequence joins TRBV28 and TRBJ2-4; D possibly corresponds to TRBD2 (5 bases). The CDR3 runs to 14 residues. V lost 7 bases and J lost 9, with 19 bases in between. Germline V lookup: CDR1 MDHEN, CDR2 SYDVKM. CDR3 protein: CASTSPGKGGIQYF. CDR3 DNA: TGTGCCAGCACCAGCCCGGGGAAGGGTGGCATTCAGTACTTC.

The chain is built from TRBV7-9 and TRBJ2-7; TRBD1 aligns across 8 bases. The trim removed 3 bases at V and 6 bases at J, leaving 4 bases unmatched. The CDR3 runs to 13 residues. Germline V lookup: CDR1 SEHNR, CDR2 FQNEAQ (reference sequence). CDR3 in DNA: TGTGCCAGCAGCTTGACAGGGGTCGGCGAGCAGTACTTC. The encoded protein is CASSLTGVGEQYF.

In DNA, the CDR3 is TGTGAGCGGGACCCCGCCCTGGGTAGGTCCTACAATGAGCAGTTCTTC. This gives the protein CERDPALGRSYNEQFF. The V call is TRBV9, the J call TRBJ2-1; 7 positions agree with TRBD2. Germline values: CDR1 SGDLS, CDR2 YYNGEE. The CDR3 covers 16 residues.

The V and J genes are TRBV5-1 and TRBJ1-1; 7 bases map to TRBD1. The CDR3 length is 14 residues. CDR1 and CDR2 from the germline V gene are SGHRS and YFSETQ. V lost 4 bases to trimming and J lost 0 bases; unmatched junction nucleotides: 3. The CDR3 region is CASSAGTVNTEAFF. As DNA, the CDR3 is TGCGCCAGCAGCGCCGGGACAGTGAACACTGAAGCTTTCTTT.

V and J are TRBV5-8 and TRBJ2-1, with 8 bases identical to TRBD2. This CDR3 spans 13 amino acids. Germline CDR1 SGHTS, CDR2 YDEGEE. V lost 4 bases and J lost 8; bases outside the gene matches: 5. As DNA, the CDR3 is TGTGCCAGCAGCGGGGGACTAGGCGATGAGCAGTTCTTC. It translates to CASSGGLGDEQFF. Filled out from reference TRBV5-8 and TRBJ2-1, the complete variable domain reads EAGVTQSPTHLIKTRGQQATLRCSPISGHTSVYWYQQALGLGLQFLLWYDEGEERNRGNFPPRFSGRQFPNYSSELNVNALELEDSALYLCASSGGLGDEQFFGPGTRLTVL.

This sequence joins TRBV30 and TRBJ1-1; 7 bases are a match to TRBD1. The CDR3 loop spans 14 amino acids. Unmatched junction bases numbered 9, after V lost 2 bases and J lost 6 bases. Germline V CDR1 and CDR2: GTSNPN, SVGIG (reference sequence). The CDR3 bases are TGTGCCTGGAGTAGACAGGGTAGGGGGGCTGAAGCTTTCTTT. Residues: CAWSRQGRGAEAFF.

The chain recombines TRBV14 with TRBJ2-5, with 7 bases identical to TRBD2. Germline V gene lookup returns CDR1 SGHDN and CDR2 FVKESK. This CDR3 region has 14 residues. V shed 1 base, J shed 7 bases, and the junction held 6 bases outside the gene matches. CDR3 protein: CASSQVGRVGTQYF. CDR3 DNA sequence: TGTGCCAGCAGCCAAGTAGGGAGGGTCGGGACCCAGTACTTC.

V and J are TRBV3-1 (or the pseudogene TRBV3-2) and TRBJ2-1, with 12 bases matching TRBD2. V lost 0 bases and J lost 4; bases outside the gene matches: 10. The germline V gene has CDR1 LGHDT and CDR2 YNNKEL (reference sequence). The CDR3 runs 19 residues. DNA of the CDR3: TGTGCCAGCAGCCAAGATTCCTGGACTAGCGGGGCCCGATACAATGAGCAGTTCTTC. Its protein product is CASSQDSWTSGARYNEQFF.

This clone was seen a handful of times. The chain joins TRBV7-2 to TRBJ2-3, with D tentatively TRBD1 (5 bases). The length of the CDR3 is 18 residues. Looked up from germline, CDR1 is SGHTA and CDR2 is FQGNSA. Deletions cut 2 bases from V and 0 bases from J, with 18 bases between. CDR3 coding DNA: TGTGCCAGCAGCTTATGGGCGGTTGGAACAGGCAGCACAGATACGCAGTATTTT. Translated, it gives CASSLWAVGTGSTDTQYF.

The chain joins TRBV7-9 to TRBJ1-2, with 7 bases fitting TRBD1. Germline CDR1 and CDR2: SEHNR and FQNEAQ (reference sequence). V dropped 6 bases and J dropped 3; count of bases not matched to a gene: 7. The CDR3 consists of 14 residues. The CDR3 sequence is CASSPRRGDYGYTF. The CDR3 nucleotides are TGTGCCAGCAGTCCCCGCAGGGGGGACTATGGCTACACCTTC. The entire variable domain, with the rest obtained from reference TRBV7-9 and TRBJ1-2, is as follows: DTGVSQNPRHKITKRGQNVTFRCDPISEHNRLYWYRQTLGQGPEFLTYFQNEAQLEKSRLLSDRFSAERPKGSFSTLEIQRTEQGDSAMYLCASSPRRGDYGYTFGSGTRLTVV.

The chain's CDR3 is CASSTVAEGSETQYF. The CDR3 DNA reads TGCGCCAGCAGCACGGTAGCGGAGGGTTCTGAAACCCAGTACTTC. J is TRBJ2-5 and V is TRBV5-1; TRBD2 might be the D (6 bases). The CDR3 consists of 15 residues. CDR1 SGHRS and CDR2 YFSETQ come from the germline V gene. Between the trimmed V and J ends, which lost 4 bases and 8 bases, there was a span of 21 bases.

V usage is TRBV4-1 and J usage is TRBJ2-1, with no clear D. This CDR3 comprises 15 residues. Per the germline V gene, CDR1 is MGHRA and CDR2 is YSYEKL. V lost 0 bases, J lost 4 bases, and 10 bases lay in between. The CDR3 bases are TGCGCCAGCAGCCAAGATCTAGTTAATTACAATGAGCAGTTCTTC. Its translation: CASSQDLVNYNEQFF.

V and J are TRBV6-6 and TRBJ2-1, with 13 positions matching TRBD2. The germline V gene encodes CDR1 MNHNY and CDR2 SVGAGI (reference sequence). Losses at the gene ends were 5 bases for V and 1 base for J; bases not matched to a gene: 11. The CDR3 length is 19 residues. The CDR3 sequence is CASSPAKGLAGVSYNEQFF. CDR3 coding DNA: TGTGCCAGCAGTCCCGCTAAAGGACTAGCGGGAGTGTCCTACAATGAGCAGTTCTTC.

The rearrangement joins TRBV19 to TRBJ2-2; 10 bases fit TRBD2. Germline CDR1 is LNHDA and CDR2 is SQIVND (reference sequence). V dropped 1 base and J dropped 5; count of bases not matched to a gene: 4. CDR3 size: 16 residues. The CDR3 nucleotides read TGTGCCAGTAGTATAGTAGCGGGAGGAGGTACCGGGGAGCTGTTTTTT. It codes for CASSIVAGGGTGELFF.

The chain carries TRBV11-3 and TRBJ1-6; a weak D match, TRBD1 (5 bases). The CDR3 runs to 17 residues. V lost 2 bases and J 0 bases, leaving 11 bases between the germline ends. CDR1 SGHNT and CDR2 YENEEA come from the germline V gene. The CDR3 bases are TGTGCCAGCAGCTTACAGGGCCCAAGCTCCTATAATTCACCCCTCCACTTT. Its protein product is CASSLQGPSSYNSPLHF.

This clone occurred once. The chain uses TRBV13 and TRBJ1-1; TRBD1 is a possible D gene (5 bases). The V gene's germline CDR1 is PRHDT and CDR2 FYEKMQ (reference sequence). This CDR3 has 15 amino acids. V was pared by 1 base and J by 4 bases, with 13 bases between. The CDR3 DNA follows: TGTGCCAGCAGCTTAGTTCCCAGGGATACCACTGAAGCTTTCTTT. This sequence encodes CASSLVPRDTTEAFF. Complete variable domain (other parts from reference TRBV13 and TRBJ1-1): AAGVIQSPRHLIKEKRETATLKCYPIPRHDTVYWYQQGPGQDPQFLISFYEKMQSDKGSIPDRFSAQQFSDYHSELNMSSLELGDSALYFCASSLVPRDTTEAFFGQGTRLTVV.

Notes on this clone: The germline gene is not matched at one end of the junction; a read error may be the cause. The V and J genes are TRBV4-2 and TRBJ2-7, with 7 bases aligning to TRBD1. In germline, CDR1 is LGHNA, CDR2 YNFKEQ. The CDR3 runs 15 residues. The CDR3 nucleotides are TGTGCCAGCAGCCAAGCAAGACAGGGCTCCTCCGAGCAGTACTTC. Amino acids: CASSQARQGSSEQYF.

The chain couples TRBV11-2 to TRBJ1-1; 8 bases match TRBD1. The ends lost 4 bases at V and 1 base at J; junction bases unmatched: 5. This CDR3 has 15 amino acids. The germline V gene has CDR1 SGHAT and CDR2 FQNNGV. The CDR3 DNA reads as TGTGCCAGCAGCTGGGGGACAGGTTGGAACACTGAAGCTTTCTTT. This gives the protein CASSWGTGWNTEAFF.

This chain links TRBV5-1 with TRBJ2-3; D not certain. The CDR3 contains 14 residues. The germline gives CDR1 SGHRS, CDR2 YFSETQ. The V and J ends lost 0 bases and 3 bases respectively, with 8 bases between them. As DNA, the CDR3 is TGCGCCAGCAGCTTGGACCCCGCGACAGATACGCAGTATTTT. It translates to CASSLDPATDTQYF.

This clone was detected only once. The chain has TRBV7-2 and TRBJ2-7; no clear D gene. V was shortened by 0 bases and J by 4 bases, with 13 bases between the two germline ends. CDR3 length equals 15 residues. The germline V gene has CDR1 SGHTA and CDR2 FQGNSA. In DNA, the CDR3 is TGTGCCAGCAGCTTAGCGGCGACTTCAAGGTACGAGCAGTACTTC. Translated: CASSLAATSRYEQYF.

The V and J genes are TRBV6-5 and TRBJ1-5, with 7 positions matching TRBD1. J lost 2 bases, V lost 5 bases, and 3 bases had no gene match. The germline gives CDR1 MNHEY, CDR2 SVGAGI. This CDR3 spans 14 amino acids. The CDR3: CASSLTGGNQPQHF. The CDR3 coding sequence is TGTGCCAGCAGTCTCACAGGGGGCAATCAGCCCCAGCATTTT.

The chain carries TRBV29-1 and TRBJ1-4; D ambiguous. This CDR3 spans 14 amino acids. The V end lost 4 bases, the J end lost 8 bases, and 17 bases lay between the germline ends. Germline CDR1 is SQVTM and CDR2 is ANQGSEA. The CDR3 reads CSVVLGVMGEKLFF. CDR3 nucleotides: TGCAGCGTTGTCTTGGGAGTAATGGGAGAAAAACTGTTTTTT.